The 30 T cell receptor beta chains listed next were all sequenced from one sample in a study of molecular identifiers for immune sequencing clone quantification. TCRdb independently ran MiXCR on the PCR reads; one entry per CDR3 protein. The profile shows 40,000 to 45,000 distinct CDR3 sequences, roughly 19% of them singletons. Input material: naive CD8+ T cells from blood, with Jurkat cell RNA spiked in. The subset here: FACS-sorted CD8+CD4-CCR7+CD45RA+ naive T cells. These receptors all come from a human donor in good health. Some libraries in this study had Jurkat cell RNA spiked in.

This clonotype occurred many times. This chain joins TRBV5-1 and TRBJ2-2; D gene unclear. CDR1 SGHRS and CDR2 YFSETQ come from the germline V gene. The CDR3 is made up of 14 amino acids. V was clipped by 2 bases and J by 0 bases, with 5 bases between them. CDR3 in DNA: TGCGCCAGCAGCTTAGTCGCGAACACCGGGGAGCTGTTTTTT. Residues: CASSLVANTGELFF.

This clonotype was detected ten times or more. This sequence joins TRBV7-9 and TRBJ2-7; no definite D call. Germline V lookup: CDR1 SEHNR, CDR2 FQNEAQ (reference sequence). There are 13 residues in the CDR3. Trimming cost V 2 bases and J 0 bases, with 5 bases left between them. CDR3 loop: CASSLTSSYEQYF. CDR3 coding DNA: TGTGCCAGCAGCTTAACAAGCTCCTACGAGCAGTACTTC.

This clonotype was counted ten times or more. The chain recombines TRBV4-1 with TRBJ1-1, with a weak D call TRBD1 (5 bases). CDR1 and CDR2 from the germline V gene are MGHRA and YSYEKL. V lost 1 base to trimming and J lost 0 bases, with 12 bases between them. This CDR3 has 16 residues. The CDR3 loop is CASSQVLQALNTEAFF. CDR3 nucleotides: TGCGCCAGCAGCCAAGTATTACAGGCCTTGAACACTGAAGCTTTCTTT.

This rearrangement joins TRBV13 to TRBJ2-1, with D unresolved. Trimming shortened V by 3 bases and J by 9 bases, and 9 bases separated the two germline ends. In germline, CDR1 is PRHDT, CDR2 FYEKMQ (reference sequence). The CDR3 totals 12 residues. The CDR3, as DNA: TGTGCCAGCAGCTTCCGTCCCAGTGAGCAGTTCTTC. It yields the protein CASSFRPSEQFF.

The V call is TRBV7-8, the J call TRBJ2-1; TRBD2 aligns across 7 bases. The trim removed 3 bases at V and 8 bases at J, leaving 7 bases unmatched. This CDR3 spans 14 amino acids. Germline V gene data show CDR1 as SGHVS and CDR2 as FQNEAQ. CDR3 amino acids: CASSFGLGRDEQFF. Written as DNA, the CDR3 is TGTGCCAGCAGCTTCGGACTAGGTAGGGATGAGCAGTTCTTC.

Ten or more counts support this clonotype. The V call is TRBV23-1, the J call TRBJ2-7; D may match TRBD1 or TRBD2 (5 bases each). TRBV23-1 is an ORF; its function is uncertain. V was clipped by 4 bases and J by 5 bases, with 18 bases between them. This CDR3 has 15 amino acids. The CDR3 coding sequence is TGCGCCAGCAGTCGTAACCAGGGAGCTCGGGACGAGCAGTACTTC. Encoded protein: CASSRNQGARDEQYF.

The sample holds many counts of this clonotype. V is TRBV5-1 and J is TRBJ2-3, with D hard to call. The CDR3 spans 14 residues. V was pared by 0 bases and J by 4 bases, with 9 bases between. From germline, CDR1 is SGHRS and CDR2 YFSETQ. CDR3 nucleotide sequence: TGCGCCAGCAGCTTGGTATCGGCTGCAGATACGCAGTATTTT. As protein: CASSLVSAADTQYF.

This clonotype was recorded at least ten times. The chain is built from TRBV4-1 and TRBJ2-5; possibly TRBD2 for D (6 bases). The germline CDR1 and CDR2 sequences are MGHRA and YSYEKL. V was cut by 4 bases and J by 2 bases, with 17 bases left in between. There are 16 residues in the CDR3. Here the CDR3 DNA reads TGCGCCAGCAGCCCTTGGCCGGGGGATGGGCAAGAGACCCAGTACTTC. It yields the protein CASSPWPGDGQETQYF.

Ten or more counts support this clonotype. CDR3 nucleotide sequence: TGCAGTGCTAGAACTAGCGGTGGGATGGAGACCCAGTACTTC. This codes for CSARTSGGMETQYF. V gene TRBV20-1 combines with J gene TRBJ2-5; TRBD2 matches at 8 bases. The CDR3 spans 14 residues. The V and J ends lost 2 bases and 5 bases, in that order; junction bases with no gene match: 7. CDR1 and CDR2 from the germline V gene are DFQATT and SNEGSKA (reference sequence).

At least ten counts were recorded for this clonotype. The chain recombines TRBV7-2 with TRBJ2-4, with D uncertain. The germline gives CDR1 SGHTA, CDR2 FQGNSA. This CDR3 is 11 amino acids long. Trimming shortened V by 1 base and J by 9 bases, and 4 bases separated the two germline ends. The CDR3 DNA is TGTGCCAGCAGCTTAGGATTCATTCAGTACTTC. This translates into CASSLGFIQYF. Based on the CDR3 plus reference TRBV7-2 and TRBJ2-4, the full variable domain is GAGVSQSPSNKVTEKGKDVELRCDPISGHTALYWYRQSLGQGLEFLIYFQGNSAPDKSGLPSDRFSAERTGGSVSTLTIQRTQQEDSAVYLCASSLGFIQYFGAGTRLSVL.

This clonotype rates as medium-sized. V gene TRBV28 combines with J gene TRBJ1-5; tentative D call: TRBD1 (6 bases). CDR3 length: 13 residues. Trimming left V 8 bases short and J 3 bases short, with 11 bases between. Germline V gene sequence: CDR1 MDHEN, CDR2 SYDVKM. The CDR3 is CASEDSLNQPQHF. The DNA for the CDR3 is TGTGCCAGCGAGGACAGCCTCAATCAGCCCCAGCATTTT.

This clonotype was recorded at least ten times. The V call is TRBV12-3 or TRBV12-4, the J call TRBJ1-1; D not resolved. CDR3 size: 12 residues. The V gene lost 8 bases and the J gene lost 0 bases, with 7 bases spanning the gap. The CDR3 DNA reads TGTGCCAGCGGGAAACTGAACACTGAAGCTTTCTTT. Its protein product is CASGKLNTEAFF.

J is TRBJ2-5 and V is TRBV24-1; unclear D gene. Germline values: CDR1 KGHDR, CDR2 SFDVKD. CDR3 length: 14 amino acids. Trimming removed 6 bases at V and 3 bases at J, with 13 bases between. CDR3 protein: CATSTLRTEETQYF. The CDR3 region has the DNA TGTGCCACCAGTACCCTCCGTACGGAAGAGACCCAGTACTTC.

The table lists this clonotype with many counts. V is TRBV7-9 and J is TRBJ2-3, with 9 bases identical to TRBD2. There are 15 residues in the CDR3. With V trimmed by 5 bases and J by 3 bases, 6 bases remained unmatched. Looked up from germline, CDR1 is SEHNR and CDR2 is FQNEAQ (reference sequence). CDR3: CASSPVSGSTDTQYF. The CDR3 coding sequence is TGTGCCAGCAGCCCCGTTAGCGGGAGTACAGATACGCAGTATTTT.

This clonotype came up many times. V is TRBV15 and J is TRBJ2-1; TRBD2 agrees at 13 bases. The CDR3 spans 17 residues. Germline V gene sequence: CDR1 LNHNV, CDR2 YYDKDF (reference sequence). J lost 0 bases, V lost 11 bases, and 10 bases had no gene match. The CDR3 DNA is TGTGCCGTCCGCCCCGGGACTAGCGGGGTCTCCTACAATGAGCAGTTCTTC. It translates to CAVRPGTSGVSYNEQFF.

This clonotype was recorded many times. V is TRBV7-6 and J is TRBJ2-7, with TRBD1 identical over 7 bases. This CDR3 contains 16 residues. V shed 1 base and J 1 base; nucleotides not matched to a gene: 7. The germline gives CDR1 SGHVS, CDR2 FNYEAQ. This CDR3 reads CASSLEGARFSYEQYF. The CDR3 nucleotides read TGTGCCAGCAGCTTAGAGGGGGCCCGATTTTCCTACGAGCAGTACTTC.

This clonotype was counted only a few times. V usage is TRBV19 and J usage is TRBJ2-7, with D possibly TRBD2 on 5 matching bases. Germline lookup yields CDR1 LNHDA and CDR2 SQIVND (reference sequence). This CDR3 region has 14 residues. V was pared by 3 bases and J by 2 bases, with 11 bases between. CDR3 residues: CASSIGEGPYEQYF. CDR3 bases: TGTGCCAGTAGTATCGGGGAAGGACCCTACGAGCAGTACTTC.

This clonotype has at least ten counts. The CDR3 reads CASSQDLREQETQYF. The CDR3 DNA is TGTGCCAGCAGCCAAGATCTCCGGGAGCAAGAGACCCAGTACTTC. This sequence joins TRBV4-2 and TRBJ2-5, with D possibly matching TRBD2 (6 bases). This CDR3 is built from 15 residues. Germline values: CDR1 LGHNA, CDR2 YNFKEQ. V was cut by 0 bases and J by 2 bases, with 10 bases left in between.

The V gene is TRBV12-3 or TRBV12-4, the J gene TRBJ2-5; 7 bases map to TRBD1. V shed 6 bases and J 1 base; nucleotides not matched to a gene: 2. CDR3 length equals 13 residues. CDR3 bases: TGTGCCAGCAGCGGGACAGCCCAAGAGACCCAGTACTTC. The encoded protein is CASSGTAQETQYF.

This clonotype appeared a few times. The chain links TRBV20-1 to TRBJ2-1; 9 nucleotides align to TRBD2. Germline CDR1 and CDR2: DFQATT and SNEGSKA (reference sequence). V lost 0 bases and J lost 6; bases outside the gene matches: 6. The CDR3 totals 15 residues. The CDR3 nucleotides are TGCAGTGCTAGAGAACCGGGACTAGCTCGCAATGAGCAGTTCTTC. As protein: CSAREPGLARNEQFF.

This clonotype occurred many times. J is TRBJ2-2 and V is TRBV12-3 or TRBV12-4; 7 bases fit TRBD1. This CDR3 region has 19 residues. V lost 5 bases to trimming and J lost 1 base; unmatched junction nucleotides: 16. CDR3 coding DNA: TGTGCCAGCAGTATCAGCCCGACCCGGGACAGCCGGAACACCGGGGAGCTGTTTTTT. Translation: CASSISPTRDSRNTGELFF.

The CDR3 coding sequence is TGTGCCAGCAGCTCCACCGTAGGGTTTGACGAGACCCAGTACTTC. It specifies CASSSTVGFDETQYF. The chain combines TRBV7-6 with TRBJ2-5; D unclear. This CDR3 contains 15 residues. Trimming removed 4 bases at V and 5 bases at J, with 17 bases between. Germline-derived CDR1 and CDR2 are SGHVS and FNYEAQ. The whole variable domain, filled in from reference TRBV7-6 and TRBJ2-5, reads GAGVSQSPRYKVTKRGQDVALRCDPISGHVSLYWYRQALGQGPEFLTYFNYEAQQDKSGLPNDRFSAERPEGSISTLTIQRTEQRDSAMYRCASSSTVGFDETQYFGPGTRLLVL.

This clonotype has ten or more counts. The chain carries TRBV6-2 or TRBV6-3 and TRBJ2-7; 8 bases match TRBD1. Germline V gives CDR1 MNHEY, CDR2 SVGEGT. Trimming took 6 bases from V and 5 from J; bases not matched to a gene: 9. The CDR3 sequence is 14 residues long. CDR3 nucleotide sequence: TGTGCCAGCAGGGAATGGACAGGGATCGACGAGCAGTACTTC. This codes for CASREWTGIDEQYF.

The V and J genes are TRBV7-9 and TRBJ2-2; a possible D gene is TRBD1 (6 bases). Trimming took off 2 bases at V and 4 bases at J, with 17 bases between the two ends. Looked up from germline, CDR1 is SEHNR and CDR2 is FQNEAQ (reference sequence). The CDR3 length is 17 residues. Here the CDR3 reads CASSLFEGGVSTGELFF. The CDR3 DNA reads as TGTGCCAGCAGCTTATTTGAAGGGGGAGTTAGCACCGGGGAGCTGTTTTTT.

This clonotype has at least ten counts. The chain uses TRBV5-6 and TRBJ2-3; weak D call: TRBD2 (6 bases). With 0 bases removed from V and 2 bases from J, the gap between germline ends came to 10 bases. CDR3 length: 15 amino acids. CDR1 is SGHDT, CDR2 YYEEEE, per germline. The CDR3 nucleotides read TGTGCCAGCAGCTTGGGACTAGGCCCCACAGATACGCAGTATTTT. Protein product: CASSLGLGPTDTQYF.

This clonotype was picked up many times. The chain couples TRBV2 to TRBJ1-1; D is uncertain. There are 13 residues in the CDR3. Trimming left V 6 bases short and J 3 bases short, with 11 bases between. Per the germline V gene, CDR1 is SNHLY and CDR2 is FYNNEI. This CDR3 reads CASSPPVDTEAFF. CDR3 coding DNA: TGTGCCAGCAGCCCCCCGGTGGACACTGAAGCTTTCTTT.

This clonotype was seen many times. The chain joins TRBV5-4 to TRBJ2-6; maybe TRBD2 (5 bases). The CDR3 has 17 amino acids. CDR1 and CDR2 (germline): SGHNT, YYREEE (reference sequence). Trimming shortened V by 4 bases and J by 0 bases, and 14 bases separated the two germline ends. The chain's CDR3 is CASSPGVVVSGANVLTF. The CDR3 DNA reads TGTGCCAGCAGCCCCGGGGTGGTAGTCTCTGGGGCCAACGTCCTGACTTTC.

This clonotype came up many times. The V and J genes are TRBV27 and TRBJ2-7; D may be TRBD1 (8 bases). The length of the CDR3 is 15 residues. Germline loops: CDR1 MNHEY, CDR2 SMNVEV (reference sequence). Trimming pared 6 bases from V and 0 bases from J, leaving 15 bases between. The CDR3 is CASSPTGGGSYEQYF. CDR3 bases: TGTGCCAGCAGCCCAACAGGGGGGGGCTCCTACGAGCAGTACTTC.

This clonotype was detected many times. The chain links TRBV7-9 to TRBJ2-2; unclear D gene. V was shortened by 5 bases and J by 4 bases, with 11 bases between the two germline ends. CDR1 and CDR2 from the germline V gene are SEHNR and FQNEAQ (reference sequence). The CDR3 covers 14 residues. CDR3 sequence: CASSPNLSTGELFF. For the CDR3, the DNA is TGTGCCAGCAGCCCCAATCTGAGCACCGGGGAGCTGTTTTTT. Variable domain in full (rest from reference TRBV7-9 and TRBJ2-2): DTGVSQNPRHKITKRGQNVTFRCDPISEHNRLYWYRQTLGQGPEFLTYFQNEAQLEKSRLLSDRFSAERPKGSFSTLEIQRTEQGDSAMYLCASSPNLSTGELFFGEGSRLTVL.

V usage is TRBV12-3 or TRBV12-4 and J usage is TRBJ1-1, with TRBD1 matching over 8 bases. This CDR3 comprises 14 residues. V lost 6 bases and J lost 2; bases outside the gene matches: 5. CDR3 sequence reads: CASSLTGDNTEAFF. As DNA, the CDR3 is TGTGCCAGCAGCTTGACAGGGGACAACACTGAAGCTTTCTTT.